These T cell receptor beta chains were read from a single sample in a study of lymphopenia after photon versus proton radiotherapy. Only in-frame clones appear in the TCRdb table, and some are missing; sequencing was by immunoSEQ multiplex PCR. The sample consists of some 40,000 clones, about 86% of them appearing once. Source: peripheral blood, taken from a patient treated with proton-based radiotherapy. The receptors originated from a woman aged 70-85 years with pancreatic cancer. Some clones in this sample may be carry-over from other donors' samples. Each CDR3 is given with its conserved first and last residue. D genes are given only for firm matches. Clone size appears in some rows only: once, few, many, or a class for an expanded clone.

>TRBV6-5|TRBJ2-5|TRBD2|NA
TGTGCCAGCAGTTACCAGGGACTACAAGAGACCCAGTACTTC
CASSYQGLQETQYF
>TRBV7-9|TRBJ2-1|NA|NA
TGTGCCAGCAGCAAAGGGGTGGGGGGAGTGGATGAGCAGTTCTTC
CASSKGVGGVDEQFF
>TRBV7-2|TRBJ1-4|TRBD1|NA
TGTGCCAGCAGCTTACACAGGGGAATAATAAATGAAAAACTGTTTTTT
CASSLHRGIINEKLFF
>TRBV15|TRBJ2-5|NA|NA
TGTGCCACCAGCATCCCAGGGGTACGAGAGACCCAGTACTTC
CATSIPGVRETQYF
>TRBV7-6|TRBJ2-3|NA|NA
TGTGCCAGCAGCTTAGGGAAGTCAGATACGCAGTATTTT
CASSLGKSDTQYF
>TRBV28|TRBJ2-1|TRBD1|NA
TGTGCCAGCAGTTTCCTCACAGGGGGCTCCTACAATGAGCAGTTCTTC
CASSFLTGGSYNEQFF
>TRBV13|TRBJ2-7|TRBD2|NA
TGTGCCAGCAGCATGGGACTAGCGGGAGCGGGGTACGAGCAGTACTTC
CASSMGLAGAGYEQYF
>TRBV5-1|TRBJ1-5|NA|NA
TGCGCCAGCAGGCCGGGGGCTAATAGCAATCAGCCCCAGCATTTT
CASRPGANSNQPQHF
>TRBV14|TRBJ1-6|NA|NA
TGTGCCAGCAGCGCAGGGGTGGGGTCACCCCTCCACTTT
CASSAGVGSPLHF
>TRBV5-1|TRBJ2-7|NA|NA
TGCGCCAGCACCGGGGGCAACTCCTACGAGCAGTACTTC
CASTGGNSYEQYF
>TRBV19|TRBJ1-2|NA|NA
TGTGCCAGTAGTATAGATACAGAGGCTTATGGCTACACCTTC
CASSIDTEAYGYTF
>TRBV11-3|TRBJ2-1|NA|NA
TGTGCCAGCAGCTCTGAGGGGGGCTCCTACAATGAGCAGTTCTTC
CASSSEGGSYNEQFF
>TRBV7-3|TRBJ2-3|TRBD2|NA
TGTGCCAGCAGCTTAAGCGGGAGTGGAGATACGCAGTATTTT
CASSLSGSGDTQYF
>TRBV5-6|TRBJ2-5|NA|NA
TGTGCCAGCAGCTTGGTTCAGGGAGGGACCCAGTACTTC
CASSLVQGGTQYF
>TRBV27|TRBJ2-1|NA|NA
TGTGCCAGCAGTTCCCGTCCTCAGGGGATCTACAATGAGCAGTTCTTC
CASSSRPQGIYNEQFF
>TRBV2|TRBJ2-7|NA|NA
TGTGCCAGCAGTTTCGGGACTTCTAGCTCCTACGAGCAGTACTTC
CASSFGTSSSYEQYF
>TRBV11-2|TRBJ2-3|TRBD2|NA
TGTGCCAGCAGCCAAACTAGCGGGAGAAGCACAGATACGCAGTATTTT
CASSQTSGRSTDTQYF
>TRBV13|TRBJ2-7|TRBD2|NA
TGTGCCAGCAGCTTAGGGGGACTAGCGGGAGTCGGAGGGGCCTACGAGCAGTACTTC
CASSLGGLAGVGGAYEQYF
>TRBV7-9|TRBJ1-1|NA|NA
TGTGCCAGCAGCTCCCGGGACGCAAGTATGAACACTGAAGCTTTCTTT
CASSSRDASMNTEAFF
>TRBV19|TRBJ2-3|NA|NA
TGTGCCAGTAGTATGGGAGATACGCAGTATTTT
CASSMGDTQYF
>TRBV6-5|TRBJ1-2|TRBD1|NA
TGTGCCAGCAGCAAGACAGGGATCTATGGCTACACCTTC
CASSKTGIYGYTF
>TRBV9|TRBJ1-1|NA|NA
TGTGCCAGCAGCCAAAGTACAGGGAGTGAAGCTTTCTTT
CASSQSTGSEAFF
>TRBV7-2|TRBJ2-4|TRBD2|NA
TGTGCCAGCAGCTTAGCGGGGTCTAGCGGGAGGTGGGACATTCAGTACTTC
CASSLAGSSGRWDIQYF
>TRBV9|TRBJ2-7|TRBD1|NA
TGTGCCAGCAGCGAGGACACAGGGGCCGAGCAGTACTTC
CASSEDTGAEQYF
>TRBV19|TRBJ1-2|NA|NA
TGTGCCAGTAGAGACATTTCCTACTATGGCTACACCTTC
CASRDISYYGYTF
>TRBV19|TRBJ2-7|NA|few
TGTGCCAGTAGTGGGGACGCCCACGAGCAGTACTTC
CASSGDAHEQYF
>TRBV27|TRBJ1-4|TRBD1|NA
TGTGCCAGCAGGTCCCAGGGGGCGACTAATGAAAAACTGTTTTTT
CASRSQGATNEKLFF
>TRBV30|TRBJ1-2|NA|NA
TGTGCCTGGAGTGGGGTGGATTCTAACTATGGCTACACCTTC
CAWSGVDSNYGYTF
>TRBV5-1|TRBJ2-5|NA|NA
TGCGCCAGCAGCCTCACCCAAGAGACCCAGTACTTC
CASSLTQETQYF
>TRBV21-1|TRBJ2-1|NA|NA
TGTGCCAGCAGCAAAAGGGTAGCGGGGACCTACAATGAGCAGTTCTTC
CASSKRVAGTYNEQFF
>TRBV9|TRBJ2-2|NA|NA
TGTGCCAGCAGCGTAAATCGACGGAACGCGAACACCGGGGAGCTGTTTTTT
CASSVNRRNANTGELFF
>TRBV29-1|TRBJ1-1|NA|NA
TGCAGCACCGACGGATTAAACACTGAAGCTTTCTTT
CSTDGLNTEAFF
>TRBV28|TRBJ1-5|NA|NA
TGTGCCAGCAGTTTCAACGGTGGCAATCAGCCCCAGCATTTT
CASSFNGGNQPQHF
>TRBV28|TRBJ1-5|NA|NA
TGTGCCAGCAGAGGAGGGCAGGGACAGCCCCAGCATTTT
CASRGGQGQPQHF
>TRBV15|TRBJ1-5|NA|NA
TGTGCCACCAGCAGAGATGTTGGTAGCAATCAGCCCCAGCATTTT
CATSRDVGSNQPQHF
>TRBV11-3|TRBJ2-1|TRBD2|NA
TGTGCCAGCAGCTTAAGTGCGGGAGCCCATGATGAGCAGTTCTTC
CASSLSAGAHDEQFF
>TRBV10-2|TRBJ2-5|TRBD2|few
TGCGCCAGCGGGAGGGCCGCGGAGACCCAGTACTTC
CASGRAAETQYF
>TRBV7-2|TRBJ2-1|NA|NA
TGTGCCAGCACATCACTAGTTGAGCAGTTCTTC
CASTSLVEQFF
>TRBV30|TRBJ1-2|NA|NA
TGTCTCTTCCTAAACTATGGCTACACCTTC
CLFLNYGYTF
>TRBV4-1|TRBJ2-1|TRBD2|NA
TGCGCCAGCAGCCAAGCTGGGACTCTCGGGGGGAATGAGCAGTTCTTC
CASSQAGTLGGNEQFF
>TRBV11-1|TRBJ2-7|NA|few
TGTGCCAGCAGCTTAAGGGCTCTCTCCTACGAGCAGTACTTC
CASSLRALSYEQYF
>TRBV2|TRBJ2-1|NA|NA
TGTGCCAGCAGTCCTATGGGGCGCACCTCCTACAATGAGCAGTTCTTC
CASSPMGRTSYNEQFF
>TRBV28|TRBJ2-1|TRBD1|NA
TGTGCCAGCAGTTTAATTTGGGGACAGACAAACAATGAGCAGTTCTTC
CASSLIWGQTNNEQFF
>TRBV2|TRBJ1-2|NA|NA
TGTGCCAGCAGTGAAAAGGGGGGAAGGTATGGCTACACCTTC
CASSEKGGRYGYTF
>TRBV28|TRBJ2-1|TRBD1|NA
TGTGCCAGCAGTGTGCCGGGACAGGGGAGAAGTGATGAGCAGTTCTTC
CASSVPGQGRSDEQFF
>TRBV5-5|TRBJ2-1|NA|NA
TGTGCCAGCAGCGTCGGGCCCTTAAACTACAATGAGCAGTTCTTC
CASSVGPLNYNEQFF
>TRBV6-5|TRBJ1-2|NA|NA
TGTGCCAGCACCCCGCAACGGGAGAACTATGGCTACACCTTC
CASTPQRENYGYTF
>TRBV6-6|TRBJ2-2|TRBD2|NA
TGTGCCAGCAGTTATCTCCTAGCGGGAGACGGGGAGCTGTTTTTT
CASSYLLAGDGELFF
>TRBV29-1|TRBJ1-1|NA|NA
TGCAGCGTCAATAGAAGGGAAGGAACTGAAGCTTTCTTT
CSVNRREGTEAFF
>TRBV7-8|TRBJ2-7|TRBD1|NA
TGTGCCAGCAGCCCTCTAGGTGGGACAGGGTCGTCGGAGCAGTACTTC
CASSPLGGTGSSEQYF
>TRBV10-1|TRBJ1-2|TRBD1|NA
TGCGCCAGCAGCCGGGACAGGGGCTATGGCTACACCTTC
CASSRDRGYGYTF
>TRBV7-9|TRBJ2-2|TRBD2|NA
TGTGCCAGCAGCCCGACTAGCGGGGACACCGGGGAGCTGTTTTTT
CASSPTSGDTGELFF
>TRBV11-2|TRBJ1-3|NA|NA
TGTGCCAGCAGCTTAGCCCGTGGGGGTTCTGGAAACACCATATATTTT
CASSLARGGSGNTIYF
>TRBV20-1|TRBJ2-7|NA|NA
TGCAGTGCCAACATTCCTCCGCAGTACTTC
CSANIPPQYF
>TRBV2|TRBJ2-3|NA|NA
TGTGCCAGCACTAGAACTTATGGGGGCACAGATACGCAGTATTTT
CASTRTYGGTDTQYF